The clone carrying this T cell receptor (beta chain) was observed many times. What it binds is not known. Germline V gene sequence: CDR1 SGHTA, CDR2 FQGTGA. The CDR3 loop spans 11 amino acids. Between the trimmed V and J ends, which lost 2 bases and 12 bases, there was a span of 8 bases. With a J-beta primer mix and a sample-barcoded 5' primer, a second PCR ran about 7 to 11 cycles. Each cDNA molecule was tagged by a template-switch adaptor with 12 random nucleotides. TCRdb itself ran the 5' RACE reads through MiXCR, one entry per CDR3 protein. The sample yields hundreds of thousands of distinct CDR3 sequences, less than 35% seen once. Peripheral blood, approximately 10 milliliters per donor, was collected. These data come from a study of blood T cells in healthy people across ages. Study conclusions and caveats: Percentage of naive T cells showed a strong correlation with TCR beta diversity.

The chain links TRBV7-3 to TRBJ2-1; D gene ambiguous. The clonotype originates from a woman of 80 years or more in good health. Sequencing was carried out using blood. The CDR3 DNA is TGTGCCAGCAGCTTAGGCGCGGTGCAGTTCTTC. Residues: CASSLGAVQFF.